Presented here are 25 T cell receptor beta chains from one specimen sequenced in a study of shared clonotypes between healthy human individuals. This table comes from immunoSEQ multiplex PCR, and its TCRdb copy is limited to in-frame clones, with some not included. This sample has 1.5 million to 2.5 million clones, with approximately 94% found just once. CD45RO-negative, CCR7-positively selected cells formed the naive CD8 fraction, excluding terminally differentiated effector memory CD45RA+ cells. Sequencing was performed on naive CD8+ T cells sorted from blood. The receptors stem from a man between 18 and 29 years old in good health.

The chain links TRBV28 to TRBJ1-2; D remains unclear. Between the trimmed V and J ends, which lost 5 bases and 3 bases, there was a span of 13 bases. Germline assignment: CDR1 MDHEN and CDR2 SYDVKM. The CDR3 sequence is 14 residues long. The CDR3 DNA is TGTGCCAGCAGTCCCCGGACGGAATACTATGGCTACACCTTC. It yields the protein CASSPRTEYYGYTF.

The rearrangement uses TRBV7-9 and TRBJ1-1, with unresolved D. Trimming took 3 bases from V and 7 from J, leaving 6 bases between them. The CDR3 spans 11 residues. The germline gives CDR1 SEHNR, CDR2 FQNEAQ (reference sequence). CDR3 sequence reads: CASSLLDEAFF. In nucleotides, the CDR3 is TGTGCCAGCAGCTTGCTGGATGAAGCTTTCTTT.

This sequence joins TRBV5-1 and TRBJ2-7, with TRBD1 identical over 7 bases. From germline, CDR1 is SGHRS and CDR2 YFSETQ. This CDR3 region has 14 residues. V was pared by 4 bases and J by 2 bases, with 6 bases of the junction left unmatched. Here the CDR3 DNA reads TGCGCCAGCAGCCAGACAGGGTTGGCCTACGAGCAGTACTTC. Its translation: CASSQTGLAYEQYF.

The chain has TRBV9 and TRBJ1-4; 7 positions match TRBD1. Germline V gene data show CDR1 as SGDLS and CDR2 as YYNGEE. This CDR3 is 16 amino acids long. V was pared by 2 bases and J by 0 bases, with 4 bases of the junction left unmatched. The CDR3 bases are TGTGCCAGCAGCGTCGGCAGGGGGTCAACTAATGAAAAACTGTTTTTT. Its translation is CASSVGRGSTNEKLFF.

This clone occurred once. The chain combines TRBV15 with TRBJ2-3, with D maybe TRBD2 (6 bases). The V end was cut by 0 bases, the J end by 3 bases, with 16 bases between. CDR1 LNHNV and CDR2 YYDKDF come from the germline V gene (reference sequence). The CDR3 spans 17 residues. The CDR3 DNA sequence: TGTGCCACCAGCAGAGATAAGGCGGGGCCCTATACAGATACGCAGTATTTT. Encoded protein: CATSRDKAGPYTDTQYF.

The J gene is TRBJ2-2, the V gene TRBV9; no firm D call. Trimming took 1 base from V and 6 from J, leaving 7 bases between them. This CDR3 has 13 residues. Germline assignment: CDR1 SGDLS and CDR2 YYNGEE. Here the CDR3 reads CASSVSGPGELFF. CDR3 nucleotide sequence: TGTGCCAGCAGCGTAAGTGGTCCCGGGGAGCTGTTTTTT.

This sequence joins TRBV28 and TRBJ1-1, with 7 bases aligning to TRBD1. The CDR3 is made up of 15 amino acids. Germline-derived CDR1 and CDR2 are MDHEN and SYDVKM. V shed 4 bases, J shed 5 bases, and the junction held 10 bases outside the gene matches. The CDR3 sequence: CASSSIDRAGTEAFF. In DNA, the CDR3 is TGTGCCAGCAGTTCGATAGACAGGGCTGGGACTGAAGCTTTCTTT.

The V call is TRBV19, the J call TRBJ2-7; D possibly corresponds to TRBD1 (6 bases). The CDR3 is 13 amino acids. Germline assignment: CDR1 LNHDA and CDR2 SQIVND (reference sequence). V gave up 3 bases and J gave up 5 bases, with 11 bases separating them. CDR3 sequence (DNA): TGTGCCAGTAGTATCACAGGGCCCCACGAGCAGTACTTC. It yields the protein CASSITGPHEQYF.

This chain uses TRBV4-1 with TRBJ2-7; D remains unclear. Germline-derived CDR1 and CDR2 are MGHRA and YSYEKL. The length of the CDR3 is 14 residues. V was cut by 1 base and J by 3 bases, with 10 bases left in between. CDR3 in amino acids: CASSQVITDYEQYF. CDR3 sequence (DNA): TGCGCCAGCAGCCAAGTTATAACGGACTACGAGCAGTACTTC.

This rearrangement joins TRBV4-3 to TRBJ2-1; weak D call: TRBD2 (6 bases). Trimming removed 3 bases from V and 4 bases from J, with 16 bases in between. The CDR3 runs to 16 residues. Germline assignment: CDR1 LGHNA and CDR2 YSLEER. This chain's CDR3 is CASSHSPGLEYNEQFF. Written as DNA, the CDR3 is TGCGCCAGCAGCCATTCACCGGGACTGGAATACAATGAGCAGTTCTTC.

A note on this clone: The identical CDR3 is also encoded by other nucleotide sequences in the sample. The genes are TRBV7-9 and TRBJ2-3; 12 bases match TRBD2. J gave up 4 bases and V 3 bases, and 5 bases lay outside the gene matches. Per the germline V gene, CDR1 is SEHNR and CDR2 is FQNEAQ (reference sequence). The CDR3 length is 16 residues. The CDR3 reads CASSFLAGGPPDTQYF. In nucleotides, the CDR3 is TGTGCCAGCAGCTTTCTAGCGGGGGGGCCTCCAGATACGCAGTATTTT.

Regarding this clone: The same CDR3 also results from other DNA sequences found in this sample. The V and J genes are TRBV2 and TRBJ2-1, with 8 nucleotides matching TRBD2. V gave up 4 bases and J gave up 4 bases; unmatched junction bases: 3. This CDR3 is built from 14 residues. Germline lookup yields CDR1 SNHLY and CDR2 FYNNEI. CDR3 amino acids: CASSVAGTYNEQFF. Written as DNA, the CDR3 is TGTGCCAGCAGTGTAGCGGGGACTTACAATGAGCAGTTCTTC.

This chain links TRBV4-1 with TRBJ2-7, with 9 bases fitting TRBD2. The V gene's germline CDR1 is MGHRA and CDR2 YSYEKL. V lost 3 bases, J lost 5 bases, and 5 bases stayed unmatched. CDR3 length equals 14 residues. CDR3 bases: TGCGCCAGCAGCCACCCCGGGACTAGCCACGAGCAGTACTTC. Encoded protein: CASSHPGTSHEQYF.

This clone was observed once. The J gene is TRBJ2-3, the V gene TRBV7-9; TRBD2 agrees at 7 bases. Germline assignment: CDR1 SEHNR and CDR2 FQNEAQ (reference sequence). This CDR3 comprises 16 residues. V lost 5 bases, J lost 3 bases, and 11 bases stayed unmatched. The CDR3 DNA sequence: TGTGCCAGCAGCCTAGGGGAGGGTGGTGTTACAGATACGCAGTATTTT. Its translation is CASSLGEGGVTDTQYF.

V usage is TRBV7-6 and J usage is TRBJ2-5; the match to TRBD1 covers 11 bases. V lost 6 bases to trimming and J lost 5 bases; unmatched junction nucleotides: 8. The CDR3 consists of 15 residues. Germline CDR1 and CDR2: SGHVS and FNYEAQ. CDR3 nucleotides: TGTGCCAGCAGTCCCGGGGGGACAGGGGGGGAGACCCAGTACTTC. It encodes CASSPGGTGGETQYF. Drawing the rest from reference TRBV7-6 and TRBJ2-5, the complete variable domain is GAGVSQSPRYKVTKRGQDVALRCDPISGHVSLYWYRQALGQGPEFLTYFNYEAQQDKSGLPNDRFSAERPEGSISTLTIQRTEQRDSAMYRCASSPGGTGGETQYFGPGTRLLVL.

V is TRBV2 and J is TRBJ2-4; 9 positions agree with TRBD1. This CDR3 spans 13 amino acids. The trim removed 7 bases at V and 7 bases at J, leaving 5 bases unmatched. The germline gives CDR1 SNHLY, CDR2 FYNNEI. For the CDR3, the DNA is TGTGCCAGCATAGACAGGGGGGAGAACATTCAGTACTTC. Amino acid sequence: CASIDRGENIQYF. The variable domain in full, with the rest retrieved from reference TRBV2 and TRBJ2-4, is EPEVTQTPSHQVTQMGQEVILRCVPISNHLYFYWYRQILGQKVEFLVSFYNNEISEKSEIFDDQFSVERPDGSNFTLKIRSTKLEDSAMYFCASIDRGENIQYFGAGTRLSVL.

The chain carries TRBV27 and TRBJ2-3; D unresolved. This CDR3 is 15 amino acids long. Trimming stripped 2 bases from V and 4 bases from J, with 13 bases between. The germline V gene has CDR1 MNHEY and CDR2 SMNVEV (reference sequence). The DNA for the CDR3 is TGTGCCAGCAGTTTAACCCCCACCAGAGCAGATACGCAGTATTTT. Its protein is CASSLTPTRADTQYF.

Of note for this clone: Germline and junction disagree at one end, which may indicate a read error. The genes are TRBV9 and TRBJ2-5; maybe TRBD2 (5 bases). Germline assignment: CDR1 SGDLS and CDR2 YYNGEE. CDR3 length equals 16 residues. As DNA, the CDR3 is TGTGCCAGCAACGTAGGGATTAGCGCAGACCAAGAGACCCAGTACTTC. Translated: CASNVGISADQETQYF.

The sample holds a few counts of this clone. The chain links TRBV28 to TRBJ1-2; perhaps TRBD1 as D (6 bases). Germline CDR1 is MDHEN and CDR2 is SYDVKM. V lost 5 bases to trimming and J lost 8 bases, with 15 bases between them. This CDR3 is 13 amino acids long. This chain's CDR3 is CASSPQGAPGYTF. Here the CDR3 DNA reads TGTGCCAGCAGTCCACAGGGAGCTCCGGGCTACACCTTC.

In nucleotides, the CDR3 is TGCGCCAGCAGCCAAGACGGGACCGAGCAGTACTTC. Translating it yields CASSQDGTEQYF. This chain connects TRBV4-1 to TRBJ2-7; D could derive from TRBD1 or TRBD2 (5 bases each). The V gene's germline CDR1 is MGHRA and CDR2 YSYEKL. The ends were cut back, 0 bases at V and 6 bases at J, with 6 bases in the middle. CDR3 size: 12 residues.

About this clone: The identical CDR3 is also encoded by other nucleotide sequences in the sample. V and J are TRBV28 and TRBJ2-7; 8 nucleotides match TRBD1. The CDR3 loop spans 13 amino acids. Per the germline V gene, CDR1 is MDHEN and CDR2 is SYDVKM. V trimming: 5 bases; J trimming: 3 bases; junction bases outside the gene matches: 3. In DNA form, the CDR3 reads TGTGCCAGCAGTCCCGGGACAGGCTACGAGCAGTACTTC. It specifies CASSPGTGYEQYF.

The chain recombines TRBV7-9 with TRBJ2-5, with TRBD2 matching 9 bases. This CDR3 comprises 15 residues. With V trimmed by 2 bases and J by 4 bases, 5 bases remained unmatched. Germline-derived CDR1 and CDR2 are SEHNR and FQNEAQ (reference sequence). The CDR3 coding sequence is TGTGCCAGCAGCTTATTTCAGACTAGCGGAGAGACCCAGTACTTC. Translating it yields CASSLFQTSGETQYF.

As concerns this clone: Other nucleotide sequences from this sample produce the same CDR3. This chain connects TRBV29-1 to TRBJ2-5; D not certain. Trimming took 3 bases from V and 4 from J, leaving 3 bases between them. Germline CDR1 SQVTM, CDR2 ANQGSEA. The CDR3 is 10 amino acids. CDR3 sequence (DNA): TGCAGCGTTGAGGGAGAGACCCAGTACTTC. Residues: CSVEGETQYF.

The V and J genes are TRBV7-9 and TRBJ2-1, with D possibly being TRBD2 (6 bases). Germline V gene sequence: CDR1 SEHNR, CDR2 FQNEAQ (reference sequence). V was trimmed by 3 bases and J by 5 bases, leaving 11 bases between them. The CDR3 is 14 amino acids. The CDR3 region is CASSFTGLHNEQFF. The CDR3 region has the DNA TGTGCCAGCAGCTTCACGGGACTGCACAATGAGCAGTTCTTC.

The chain has TRBV6-1 and TRBJ2-1; 8 bases are a match to TRBD2. Germline values: CDR1 MNHNS, CDR2 SASEGT. V dropped 6 bases and J dropped 8; count of bases not matched to a gene: 9. The length of the CDR3 is 14 residues. The CDR3 sequence: CASRTRLARDEQFF. CDR3 nucleotide sequence: TGTGCCAGCAGGACCCGACTAGCGCGAGATGAGCAGTTCTTC.